This T cell receptor (beta chain) was observed in a study of regulatory T cells in long-lasting Graves disease. A note on this clonotype: Its antigen is currently unknown.

Documented time point: persistent/refractory GD, antithyroid drugs over 5 years with positive TRAb. PBMC-extracted RNA yielded the TCR library. CDR1 and CDR2 (germline): SGHDN, FVKESK. V lost 1 base to trimming and J lost 2 bases; unmatched junction nucleotides: 7. The CDR3 loop spans 16 amino acids. Investigators prepared the TCR beta libraries by applying iRepertoire HTBI primers and Arm-PCR of CDR3 regions. One entry per CDR3 protein results from TCRdb running MiXCR on the multiplex PCR reads. The sample yields 500,000 to 700,000 distinct CDR3 sequences, about 32% seen once. Study-level findings and limits: Few sampled subjects may have lowered accuracy. Newly diagnosed patients had higher TCR diversity than persistent Graves' patients did.

This TCR derives from a female donor with Graves disease. The chain carries TRBV14 and TRBJ2-7; 8 nucleotides match TRBD1. The sample consisted of peripheral blood mononuclear cells (PBMCs), taken when the disease was refractory, from a patient treated with antithyroid drugs. CDR3 amino acids: CASSQVSGRGPYEQYF. The DNA of the CDR3 is TGTGCCAGCAGCCAAGTATCTGGCAGGGGGCCCTACGAGCAGTACTTC. Full variable domain (outside the CDR3, taken from reference TRBV14 and TRBJ2-7): EAGVTQFPSHSVIEKGQTVTLRCDPISGHDNLYWYRRVMGKEIKFLLHFVKESKQDESGMPNNRFLAERTGGTYSTLKVQPAELEDSGVYFCASSQVSGRGPYEQYFGPGTRLTVT.